The clone carrying this T cell receptor (beta chain) was detected once. Its antigen is not known. With 3 bases clipped from V and 7 bases from J, the junction kept 13 bases outside the gene matches. The length of the CDR3 is 16 residues. The germline V gene encodes CDR1 SGHDT and CDR2 YYEEEE. This entry belongs to a study of cytomegalovirus exposure and HLA in healthy donors. Study in general: The Caucasian-associated ancestry cluster held 65% to 90% of 398 genotyped donors.

Study-level results: In a later analysis, donors in an Asian-associated ancestry cluster reportedly had fewer N-insertions in productive TCRs than the cohort mean. Overall, approximately 150 TCR beta chains were annotated as cytomegalovirus-associated.

PCR used 60 Vbeta primers and 13 Jbeta primers. Only in-frame clones appear in the TCRdb table, and some are missing; sequencing was by immunoSEQ multiplex PCR. The sample lists under 250,000 clones; around 78% were seen once. This clonotype was sampled from a man between 25 and 39 years old in good health and CMV-seronegative. Sequenced sample: PBMCs. This chain links TRBV5-6 with TRBJ1-5; 7 bases agree with TRBD1. The chain's CDR3 is CASSSLTGQPGQPQHF. CDR3 DNA sequence: TGTGCCAGCAGCTCCCTAACGGGACAGCCAGGCCAGCCCCAGCATTTT. Variable domain in full (rest from reference TRBV5-6 and TRBJ1-5): DAGVTQSPTHLIKTRGQQVTLRCSPKSGHDTVSWYQQALGQGPQFIFQYYEEEERQRGNFPDRFSGHQFPNYSSELNVNALLLGDSALYLCASSSLTGQPGQPQHFGDGTRLSIL.